One sample yielded the 5 T cell receptor beta chains listed below, sequenced in a study of OX40 agonist ivuxolimab in advanced cancers. Sequenced by immunoSEQ multiplex PCR; TCRdb stores in-frame clones only, minus some. In the table there are fewer than 85,000 clones, around four fifths of which are singletons. The sample here was CD4+ or CD8+ T cells sorted from blood, taken in a trial of the OX40 agonist ivuxolimab. These receptors were collected from an adult with an advanced solid tumor such as melanoma, head and neck, liver or kidney cancer.

The genes are TRBV30 and TRBJ2-7; D call uncertain. This CDR3 region has 12 residues. Germline V gives CDR1 GTSNPN, CDR2 SVGIG (reference sequence). Trimming took 2 bases from V and 5 from J, leaving 10 bases between them. DNA for the CDR3: TGTGCCTGGAGTTACGTGGCGAACGAGCAGTACTTC. Translating gives CAWSYVANEQYF.

V and J are TRBV6-5 and TRBJ2-5; 8 bases line up with TRBD2. With the DNA end fitting TRBJ2-7 better, the J assignment may be wrong. From germline, CDR1 is MNHEY and CDR2 SVGAGI. The CDR3 is made up of 13 amino acids. CDR3 DNA: TGTGCCAGCAGCCTCGGGGGGGAGAGCGAGCAGTACTTC. It encodes CASSLGGESEQYF.

The J gene is TRBJ2-1, the V gene TRBV27, with 7 bases identical to TRBD2. Germline V gives CDR1 MNHEY, CDR2 SMNVEV (reference sequence). J was trimmed by 0 bases and V by 2 bases; bases with no gene match: 7. CDR3 length: 17 amino acids. The CDR3 region is CASSLSLGGVSYNEQFF. The CDR3 nucleotides are TGTGCCAGCAGTTTAAGCCTGGGGGGGGTCTCCTACAATGAGCAGTTCTTC.

This clone occurred a few times. This sequence joins TRBV6-6 and TRBJ1-5, with D hard to call. Trimming took off 5 bases at V and 4 bases at J, with 9 bases between the two ends. The CDR3 covers 13 residues. Germline CDR1 reads MNHNY; CDR2 reads SVGAGI (reference sequence). CDR3 in DNA: TGTGCCAGCAGTGCGTCGGGGAATCAGCCCCAGCATTTT. It is translated as CASSASGNQPQHF.

V gene TRBV7-2 combines with J gene TRBJ2-7, with TRBD1 matching over 7 bases. The CDR3 covers 15 residues. V lost 0 bases to trimming and J lost 2 bases; unmatched junction nucleotides: 4. The germline CDR1 and CDR2 sequences are SGHTA and FQGNSA. CDR3 DNA: TGTGCCAGCAGCTTAGCCTCGGGACAGCCCTACGAGCAGTACTTC. Translated: CASSLASGQPYEQYF. The variable domain in full, with the rest retrieved from reference TRBV7-2 and TRBJ2-7, is GAGVSQSPSNKVTEKGKDVELRCDPISGHTALYWYRQSLGQGLEFLIYFQGNSAPDKSGLPSDRFSAERTGGSVSTLTIQRTQQEDSAVYLCASSLASGQPYEQYFGPGTRLTVT.